This paragraph covers one TCR beta chain sequence. Its antigen remains unknown. The data were taken from a study of regulatory T cells in long-lasting Graves disease. Time point defined: persistent/refractory GD, antithyroid drugs over 5 years with positive TRAb. Following extraction of RNA from PBMCs, that RNA was used to make the TCR library. EDTA tubes received roughly 9 milliliters of collected peripheral blood. Study-wide results and caveats: Newly diagnosed disease favored TRBV20-1 and TRBJ2-1 over persistent disease. Persistent patients shared more public clonotypes (about 2,800) than newly diagnosed patients (approximately 1,000).

Both iRepertoire HTBI primers and Arm-PCR of CDR3 regions were used to build the TCR beta libraries. Under the authors' procedure: The study identified about 60 TRBV and some 15 TRBJ segments across samples. TCRdb re-called the multiplex PCR reads through MiXCR, storing one row per CDR3 protein. These V and J calls are TCRdb output, not the study's own analysis. The sample has about 430,000 distinct CDR3 sequences, 21% seen once. V was clipped by 4 bases and J by 3 bases, with 16 bases between them. Germline values: CDR1 SGDLS, CDR2 YYNGEE. There are 15 residues in the CDR3. The source is a female donor with Graves disease. The chain is built from TRBV9 and TRBJ1-1; maybe TRBD1 (6 bases). Sequenced material: peripheral blood mononuclear cells (PBMCs), taken when the disease was refractory, from a patient treated with antithyroid drugs. The CDR3 spells CASSPTGPGDTEAFF. CDR3 DNA: TGTGCCAGCAGCCCGACAGGTCCCGGGGACACTGAAGCTTTCTTT.